The 2 T cell receptor beta chains in this list originate from one sample, sequenced in a study of T cell responses to AZD1222 COVID-19 vaccine. Method: immunoSEQ multiplex PCR; TCRdb's copy keeps in-frame clones and lacks some. The sample has approximately 77,000 clones; more than 85% are singletons. Specimen: peripheral blood, collected 28 days after the second AZD1222 dose. The receptors were sampled from an adult who received the AZD1222 COVID-19 vaccine.

The chain links TRBV19 to TRBJ1-2; D remains ambiguous. Trimming cost V 4 bases and J 4 bases, with 16 bases left between them. The germline CDR1 and CDR2 sequences are LNHDA and SQIVND (reference sequence). CDR3 length equals 15 residues. The CDR3 DNA is TGTGCCAGTAGTAATCCCGAGATCTGGTTCTATGGCTACACCTTC. Its translation: CASSNPEIWFYGYTF.

This clone was seen just once. CDR3 sequence (DNA): TGTGCCAGCAGCGTGCGGACGGTGAACACTGAAGCTTTCTTT. This gives the protein CASSVRTVNTEAFF. The rearrangement links TRBV9 to TRBJ1-1; D remains ambiguous. Trimming cost V 2 bases and J 0 bases, with 8 bases left between them. This CDR3 has 14 amino acids. Germline V gives CDR1 SGDLS, CDR2 YYNGEE. The full variable domain, with the rest looked up from reference TRBV9 and TRBJ1-1, is DSGVTQTPKHLITATGQRVTLRCSPRSGDLSVYWYQQSLDQGLQFLIQYYNGEERAKGNILERFSAQQFPDLHSELNLSSLELGDSALYFCASSVRTVNTEAFFGQGTRLTVV.